The 17 T cell receptor beta chains below were found in one sample sequenced in a study of control samples from healthy donors and cancer patients. TCRdb keeps only in-frame clones here, not all; method: immunoSEQ multiplex PCR. Among some 95,000 clones listed, about 90% were seen once. Sequenced sample: blood. These receptors all come from a young man in good health.

V usage is TRBV5-1 and J usage is TRBJ2-7; D unclear. V lost 0 bases, J lost 10 bases, and 11 bases lay in between. This CDR3 spans 12 amino acids. The V gene's germline CDR1 is SGHRS and CDR2 YFSETQ. The DNA for the CDR3 is TGCGCCAGCAGCTTGGACAGCGATATACAGTACTTC. Its protein is CASSLDSDIQYF.

In this sample, this clone turned up once. The chain joins TRBV7-2 to TRBJ1-3; D not certain. Trimming removed 8 bases from V and 2 bases from J, with 7 bases in between. Per germline, CDR1 SGHTA and CDR2 FQGNSA. The CDR3 totals 12 residues. CDR3 nucleotides: TGTGCCAGCCGTGCCCCTGGAAACACCATATATTTT. Its protein product is CASRAPGNTIYF.

The V gene is TRBV28, the J gene TRBJ1-1; D gene uncertain. V was pared by 4 bases and J by 2 bases, with 8 bases between. The CDR3 sequence is 13 residues long. Per the germline V gene, CDR1 is MDHEN and CDR2 is SYDVKM. The CDR3 DNA follows: TGTGCCAGCAGTTCGATGGCCAACACTGAAGCTTTCTTT. Residues: CASSSMANTEAFF.

This clone was recorded once. The V gene is TRBV6-5, the J gene TRBJ2-1; D ambiguous. The CDR3 is 15 amino acids. CDR1 and CDR2 from the germline V gene are MNHEY and SVGAGI. Trimming removed 2 bases at V and 6 bases at J, with 14 bases between. CDR3 sequence: CASSYQGFPPNEQFF. The CDR3 DNA is TGTGCCAGCAGTTACCAAGGGTTCCCGCCCAATGAGCAGTTCTTC.

The chain has TRBV3-1 (or the pseudogene TRBV3-2) and TRBJ1-5; D ambiguous. The V and J ends lost 1 base and 5 bases respectively, with 6 bases between them. The CDR3 consists of 13 residues. Looked up from germline, CDR1 is LGHDT and CDR2 is YNNKEL (reference sequence). The CDR3 sequence is CASSQGRHQPQHF. The CDR3 coding sequence is TGTGCCAGCAGCCAAGGACGGCATCAGCCCCAGCATTTT.

This chain joins TRBV11-2 and TRBJ2-7; 10 bases fit TRBD2. The CDR3 has 16 amino acids. With V trimmed by 2 bases and J by 0 bases, 4 bases remained unmatched. Germline values: CDR1 SGHAT, CDR2 FQNNGV. The CDR3 sequence: CASSLMGLASSYEQYF. The DNA of the CDR3 is TGTGCCAGCAGCTTAATGGGACTAGCGAGCTCCTACGAGCAGTACTTC.

The rearrangement uses TRBV10-3 and TRBJ2-1; TRBD1 might be the D (5 bases). This CDR3 spans 13 amino acids. The germline gives CDR1 ENHRY, CDR2 SYGVKD. Trimming shortened V by 10 bases and J by 6 bases, and 16 bases separated the two germline ends. CDR3 in DNA: TGTGCCACGGGCAGGGTCGGAAGCAATGAGCAGTTCTTC. Translated: CATGRVGSNEQFF.

The V call is TRBV28, the J call TRBJ1-2, with D uncertain. CDR1 is MDHEN, CDR2 SYDVKM, per germline. Trimming removed 6 bases from V and 4 bases from J, with 15 bases in between. CDR3 length: 14 amino acids. The CDR3 sequence: CASRPPFETYGYTF. DNA of the CDR3: TGTGCCAGCAGGCCACCCTTTGAGACCTATGGCTACACCTTC.

This clone has only one observation. The chain carries TRBV3-1 (or the pseudogene TRBV3-2) and TRBJ2-5; D call uncertain. The CDR3 loop spans 14 amino acids. V was clipped by 0 bases and J by 5 bases, with 10 bases between them. Germline V gene lookup returns CDR1 LGHDT and CDR2 YNNKEL (reference sequence). Here the CDR3 DNA reads TGTGCCAGCAGCCAAGAATCCACGAGGGAGACCCAGTACTTC. Residues: CASSQESTRETQYF.

The rearrangement links TRBV4-2 to TRBJ2-7; 11 nucleotides align to TRBD1. Germline V gene sequence: CDR1 LGHNA, CDR2 YNFKEQ. There are 16 residues in the CDR3. Trimming cost V 4 bases and J 3 bases; bases outside gene matches: 8. The CDR3 coding sequence is TGTGCCAGCAGCCCTCCGGGACAGGGGGTAGGCTACGAGCAGTACTTC. This sequence encodes CASSPPGQGVGYEQYF.

J is TRBJ2-7 and V is TRBV7-2, with 11 bases that match TRBD1. CDR1 and CDR2 from the germline V gene are SGHTA and FQGNSA. This CDR3 contains 18 residues. The V segment lost 1 base and the J segment 3 bases; nucleotides outside the gene matches: 11. In nucleotides, the CDR3 is TGTGCCAGCAGCTTAGAGGTGGTGGGGACAGGGGGATACTACGAGCAGTACTTC. Translating gives CASSLEVVGTGGYYEQYF.

The CDR3 reads CSVRTGTESSYEQYF. Here the CDR3 DNA reads TGCAGCGTGAGGACGGGGACGGAGAGCTCCTACGAGCAGTACTTC. This chain links TRBV29-1 with TRBJ2-7; tentatively, D is TRBD1 or TRBD2 (5 bases each). Germline loops: CDR1 SQVTM, CDR2 ANQGSEA. The CDR3 has 15 amino acids. V was shortened by 6 bases and J by 0 bases, with 18 bases between the two germline ends.

This clone was found once. This chain connects TRBV19 to TRBJ2-7; D is unclear. V was clipped by 5 bases and J by 3 bases, with 17 bases between them. Germline V CDR1 and CDR2: LNHDA, SQIVND (reference sequence). The length of the CDR3 is 15 residues. The CDR3 DNA sequence: TGTGCCAGTAGTTCCATCCGACAAGGAGACTACGAGCAGTACTTC. Amino acid sequence: CASSSIRQGDYEQYF.

A single count supports this clone. The genes are TRBV27 and TRBJ2-7; 8 nucleotides match TRBD1. Germline V gene sequence: CDR1 MNHEY, CDR2 SMNVEV (reference sequence). Trimming took 6 bases from V and 2 from J; bases not matched to a gene: 9. The CDR3 consists of 15 residues. CDR3 protein: CASRSGTGHTYEQYF. CDR3 DNA sequence: TGTGCCAGCAGGTCCGGGACAGGACATACCTACGAGCAGTACTTC.

This chain uses TRBV6-2 or TRBV6-3 with TRBJ2-7, with TRBD2 matching 10 bases. The CDR3 consists of 13 residues. Germline assignment: CDR1 MNHEY and CDR2 SVGEGT. J lost 6 bases, V lost 5 bases, and 4 bases had no gene match. The CDR3 protein is CASSLAGAGEQYF. The CDR3 nucleotides are TGTGCCAGCAGTCTAGCGGGAGCCGGCGAGCAGTACTTC.

This chain uses TRBV27 with TRBJ1-1; D is ambiguous. The CDR3 runs 13 residues. CDR1 MNHEY and CDR2 SMNVEV come from the germline V gene (reference sequence). Trimming stripped 8 bases from V and 7 bases from J, with 17 bases between. The CDR3 spells CASGIGAAGEAFF. The DNA of the CDR3 is TGTGCCAGCGGGATCGGCGCAGCGGGTGAAGCTTTCTTT.

This chain links TRBV15 with TRBJ2-3, with D tentatively TRBD2 (5 bases). Trimming removed 0 bases from V and 8 bases from J, with 9 bases in between. The CDR3 loop spans 13 amino acids. The germline gives CDR1 LNHNV, CDR2 YYDKDF (reference sequence). The CDR3 DNA reads TGTGCCACCAGCAGAGACCGGGAAAGTACGCAGTATTTT. Its translation is CATSRDRESTQYF.